Listed below are T cell receptor beta chains from one sample, sequenced in a study of glioma-infiltrating T cells after dendritic cell vaccination. Here immunoSEQ multiplex PCR was the method, and the copy in TCRdb shows in-frame clones only, minus some. The repertoire holds tens of thousands of clones, with roughly four fifths as singletons. Here the sequenced sample was blood, taken after dendritic cell vaccination. These receptors were collected from a human donor with glioblastoma. Both conserved end residues are part of each CDR3. D genes are given only for firm matches. Expanded clones are given a class, and other clones once, few, many or no size at all.

v_gene: TRBV2; d_gene: TRBD1; abundance: NA; j_gene: TRBJ1-5; CDR3aa: CASRGQGAQPQHF; CDR3nt: TGTGCCAGCAGGGGACAGGGGGCTCAGCCCCAGCATTTT
v_gene: TRBV2; d_gene: TRBD1; abundance: once; j_gene: TRBJ2-5; CDR3aa: CASSLRQGEETQYF; CDR3nt: TGTGCCAGCAGTCTGCGACAGGGGGAGGAGACCCAGTACTTC
v_gene: TRBV30; d_gene: NA; abundance: once; j_gene: TRBJ1-5; CDR3aa: CAWSGDRWNQPQHF; CDR3nt: TGTGCCTGGAGTGGTGACAGGTGGAATCAGCCCCAGCATTTT
v_gene: TRBV19; d_gene: NA; abundance: NA; j_gene: TRBJ1-5; CDR3aa: CASSPLRASNSNQPQHF; CDR3nt: TGTGCCAGTAGTCCCCTGAGGGCTTCGAACAGCAATCAGCCCCAGCATTTT
v_gene: TRBV5-4; d_gene: NA; abundance: NA; j_gene: TRBJ2-1; CDR3aa: CAFRVGGKNEQFF; CDR3nt: TGTGCCTTCCGAGTCGGGGGAAAGAATGAGCAGTTCTTC
v_gene: TRBV27; d_gene: NA; abundance: once; j_gene: TRBJ1-1; CDR3aa: CASRTQNTEAFF; CDR3nt: TGTGCCAGCAGAACACAGAACACTGAAGCTTTCTTT
v_gene: TRBV10-3; d_gene: NA; abundance: few; j_gene: TRBJ1-1; CDR3aa: CAISGRMGNTEAFF; CDR3nt: TGTGCCATCAGTGGGAGGATGGGGAACACTGAAGCTTTCTTT
v_gene: TRBV27; d_gene: NA; abundance: NA; j_gene: TRBJ1-3; CDR3aa: CASSLSSHGNTIYF; CDR3nt: TGTGCCAGCAGTTTATCAAGCCATGGAAACACCATATATTTT
v_gene: TRBV7-9; d_gene: NA; abundance: NA; j_gene: TRBJ1-2; CDR3aa: CASSFPLRTESTNYGYTF; CDR3nt: TGTGCCAGCAGCTTCCCCCTACGGACAGAGTCAACTAACTATGGCTACACCTTC
v_gene: TRBV5-1; d_gene: TRBD1; abundance: NA; j_gene: TRBJ1-2; CDR3aa: CASSLNGQGYGYTF; CDR3nt: TGCGCCAGCAGCTTGAACGGACAGGGGTATGGCTACACCTTC
v_gene: TRBV9; d_gene: NA; abundance: NA; j_gene: TRBJ2-3; CDR3aa: CASSVDRVRTDTQYF; CDR3nt: TGTGCCAGCAGCGTAGACAGGGTTCGCACAGATACGCAGTATTTT
v_gene: TRBV2; d_gene: TRBD2; abundance: NA; j_gene: TRBJ2-6; CDR3aa: CASSPRWGGYSGANVLTF; CDR3nt: TGTGCCAGCAGTCCCCGTTGGGGGGGGTACTCTGGGGCCAACGTCCTGACTTTC
v_gene: TRBV15; d_gene: TRBD1; abundance: NA; j_gene: TRBJ2-7; CDR3aa: CATSRGTGQVAQQYF; CDR3nt: TGTGCCACCAGCAGAGGAACGGGACAGGTGGCCCAGCAGTACTTC
v_gene: TRBV6-5; d_gene: TRBD2; abundance: NA; j_gene: TRBJ2-4; CDR3aa: CASSYSGGTNIQYF; CDR3nt: TGTGCCAGCAGTTACAGCGGGGGTACAAACATTCAGTACTTC
v_gene: TRBV7-9; d_gene: TRBD1; abundance: NA; j_gene: TRBJ2-7; CDR3aa: CASSYRDSSYEQYF; CDR3nt: TGTGCCAGCAGCTACCGGGACAGCTCCTACGAGCAGTACTTC
v_gene: TRBV7-9; d_gene: NA; abundance: NA; j_gene: TRBJ1-2; CDR3aa: CASSLSGTIRRGYTF; CDR3nt: TGTGCCAGCAGCTTATCCGGGACTATAAGGAGAGGCTACACCTTC
v_gene: TRBV5-1; d_gene: NA; abundance: NA; j_gene: TRBJ2-5; CDR3aa: CASSFGTTQETQYF; CDR3nt: TGCGCCAGCAGCTTCGGGACAACTCAAGAGACCCAGTACTTC
v_gene: TRBV18; d_gene: NA; abundance: NA; j_gene: TRBJ1-2; CDR3aa: CASSPLAGGMGGYTF; CDR3nt: TGTGCCAGCTCACCACTGGCCGGAGGAATGGGTGGCTACACCTTC
v_gene: TRBV19; d_gene: TRBD1; abundance: once; j_gene: TRBJ1-2; CDR3aa: CASSIVGAGGGGYTF; CDR3nt: TGTGCCAGTAGTATAGTTGGGGCAGGGGGCGGCGGCTACACCTTC
v_gene: TRBV30; d_gene: TRBD2; abundance: NA; j_gene: TRBJ2-1; CDR3aa: CAWSVSAGGGGEQFF; CDR3nt: TGTGCCTGGAGTGTATCAGCGGGGGGGGGCGGTGAGCAGTTCTTC
v_gene: TRBV19; d_gene: TRBD1; abundance: NA; j_gene: TRBJ2-6; CDR3aa: CASSISGGAGANVLTF; CDR3nt: TGTGCCAGTAGTATTTCAGGGGGCGCTGGGGCCAACGTCCTGACTTTC
v_gene: TRBV7-2; d_gene: NA; abundance: NA; j_gene: TRBJ2-7; CDR3aa: CASSWSGAGGYEQYF; CDR3nt: TGTGCCAGCAGCTGGTCGGGGGCCGGGGGGTACGAGCAGTACTTC
v_gene: TRBV4-1; d_gene: NA; abundance: NA; j_gene: TRBJ2-3; CDR3aa: CASSQQSYSGDTQYF; CDR3nt: TGCGCCAGCAGCCAACAATCCTATAGCGGAGATACGCAGTATTTT
v_gene: TRBV5-4; d_gene: NA; abundance: NA; j_gene: TRBJ2-7; CDR3aa: CASSLAAGYKGEQYF; CDR3nt: TGTGCCAGCAGCTTGGCCGCGGGGTATAAGGGAGAGCAGTACTTC
v_gene: TRBV5-4; d_gene: TRBD1; abundance: NA; j_gene: TRBJ1-2; CDR3aa: CASSLVSLSGQGNGYTF; CDR3nt: TGTGCCAGCAGCTTGGTTTCACTTAGTGGACAGGGGAATGGCTACACCTTC
v_gene: TRBV4-3; d_gene: NA; abundance: NA; j_gene: TRBJ1-1; CDR3aa: CASTDRMNTEAFF; CDR3nt: TGCGCCAGCACCGACAGGATGAACACTGAAGCTTTCTTT
v_gene: TRBV6-5; d_gene: NA; abundance: NA; j_gene: TRBJ1-1; CDR3aa: CASSRSGRTEAFF; CDR3nt: TGTGCCAGCAGCCGCTCCGGGAGGACTGAAGCTTTCTTT
v_gene: TRBV7-8; d_gene: NA; abundance: NA; j_gene: TRBJ1-1; CDR3aa: CASSLVPGDPFKNTEAFF; CDR3nt: TGTGCCAGCAGCTTAGTCCCGGGGGACCCTTTTAAGAACACTGAAGCTTTCTTT
v_gene: TRBV5-4; d_gene: NA; abundance: NA; j_gene: TRBJ1-1; CDR3aa: CASSRGGRGETEAFF; CDR3nt: TGTGCCAGCAGCCGGGGGGGCAGGGGAGAGACTGAAGCTTTCTTT
v_gene: TRBV10-1; d_gene: TRBD2; abundance: NA; j_gene: TRBJ2-5; CDR3aa: CASSETSGGGGTQYF; CDR3nt: TGCGCCAGCAGTGAGACTAGCGGGGGAGGTGGGACCCAGTACTTC
v_gene: TRBV19; d_gene: NA; abundance: NA; j_gene: TRBJ1-1; CDR3aa: CASSTLPYNMVTEAFF; CDR3nt: TGTGCCAGTAGTACCCTCCCTTACAACATGGTCACTGAAGCTTTCTTT
v_gene: TRBV19; d_gene: TRBD1; abundance: NA; j_gene: TRBJ1-1; CDR3aa: CASSRTGGNTEAFF; CDR3nt: TGTGCCAGTAGTAGGACAGGGGGAAACACTGAAGCTTTCTTT
v_gene: TRBV5-1; d_gene: NA; abundance: NA; j_gene: TRBJ2-2; CDR3aa: CASSLRQGRDGELFF; CDR3nt: TGCGCCAGCAGCTTGCGTCAGGGTCGCGACGGGGAGCTGTTTTTT
v_gene: TRBV5-1; d_gene: TRBD1; abundance: NA; j_gene: TRBJ1-1; CDR3aa: CASSLAPGQGARTEAFF; CDR3nt: TGCGCCAGCAGCTTGGCCCCGGGACAGGGGGCGAGGACTGAAGCTTTCTTT
v_gene: TRBV6-1; d_gene: TRBD1; abundance: NA; j_gene: TRBJ1-2; CDR3aa: CASSEGTGEGYGYTF; CDR3nt: TGTGCCAGCAGTGAAGGTACAGGGGAAGGCTATGGCTACACCTTC
v_gene: TRBV29-1; d_gene: NA; abundance: few; j_gene: TRBJ2-3; CDR3aa: CSVGESDLFDTQYF; CDR3nt: TGCAGCGTTGGGGAGTCGGACCTCTTCGATACGCAGTATTTT
v_gene: TRBV27; d_gene: NA; abundance: NA; j_gene: TRBJ2-7; CDR3aa: CASSFSTHDTYEQYF; CDR3nt: TGTGCCAGCAGTTTTTCGACACACGACACCTACGAGCAGTACTTC
v_gene: TRBV2; d_gene: TRBD1; abundance: NA; j_gene: TRBJ2-7; CDR3aa: CASRRRAGGYEQYF; CDR3nt: TGTGCCAGCAGAAGGCGGGCAGGGGGCTACGAGCAGTACTTC
v_gene: TRBV6-5; d_gene: TRBD2; abundance: NA; j_gene: TRBJ2-2; CDR3aa: CASRLAGENTGELFF; CDR3nt: TGTGCCAGCAGACTAGCGGGGGAGAACACCGGGGAGCTGTTTTTT
v_gene: TRBV5-1; d_gene: TRBD1; abundance: NA; j_gene: TRBJ2-7; CDR3aa: CASSSAPGQGYEQYF; CDR3nt: TGCGCCAGCAGCAGTGCGCCGGGACAGGGCTACGAGCAGTACTTC
v_gene: TRBV29-1; d_gene: NA; abundance: NA; j_gene: TRBJ2-4; CDR3aa: CSVEAEVGDIQYF; CDR3nt: TGCAGCGTTGAAGCAGAGGTCGGGGACATTCAGTACTTC
v_gene: TRBV30; d_gene: TRBD1; abundance: NA; j_gene: TRBJ1-1; CDR3aa: CAWTGTGSNTEAFF; CDR3nt: TGTGCCTGGACCGGGACAGGGTCGAACACTGAAGCTTTCTTT
v_gene: TRBV19; d_gene: NA; abundance: NA; j_gene: TRBJ1-1; CDR3aa: CASSILTGTLGTEAFF; CDR3nt: TGTGCCAGTAGTATCCTAACAGGGACCCTGGGCACTGAAGCTTTCTTT
v_gene: TRBV11-2; d_gene: NA; abundance: NA; j_gene: TRBJ1-6; CDR3aa: CASSLYGGPLSSYNSPLHF; CDR3nt: TGTGCCAGCAGCTTATATGGCGGTCCTCTGAGCTCCTATAATTCACCCCTCCACTTT
v_gene: TRBV13; d_gene: NA; abundance: NA; j_gene: TRBJ1-1; CDR3aa: CASSLNRGMNTEAFF; CDR3nt: TGTGCCAGCAGCTTAAATCGGGGGATGAACACTGAAGCTTTCTTT
v_gene: TRBV5-6; d_gene: TRBD1; abundance: NA; j_gene: TRBJ2-3; CDR3aa: CASNLQGTDTQYF; CDR3nt: TGTGCCAGCAACCTACAGGGGACAGATACGCAGTATTTT
v_gene: TRBV11-3; d_gene: NA; abundance: NA; j_gene: TRBJ2-5; CDR3aa: CASSLGVAETLQETQYF; CDR3nt: TGTGCCAGCAGCTTGGGAGTAGCGGAAACTTTACAAGAGACCCAGTACTTC
v_gene: TRBV5-1; d_gene: TRBD1; abundance: NA; j_gene: TRBJ2-1; CDR3aa: CASAANPGTGDGNEQFF; CDR3nt: TGCGCCAGCGCAGCTAACCCCGGGACAGGGGATGGCAATGAGCAGTTCTTC
v_gene: TRBV7-2; d_gene: TRBD1; abundance: once; j_gene: TRBJ2-3; CDR3aa: CASTKGAYTDTQYF; CDR3nt: TGTGCCAGCACCAAGGGGGCCTACACAGATACGCAGTATTTT
v_gene: TRBV15; d_gene: TRBD1; abundance: once; j_gene: TRBJ1-1; CDR3aa: CATNRDRGPDTEAFF; CDR3nt: TGTGCCACCAACCGGGACAGGGGGCCTGATACTGAAGCTTTCTTT
v_gene: TRBV11-3; d_gene: NA; abundance: NA; j_gene: TRBJ2-5; CDR3aa: CASSETRTQYF; CDR3nt: TGTGCCAGCAGCGAAACAAGGACCCAGTACTTC
v_gene: TRBV19; d_gene: NA; abundance: NA; j_gene: TRBJ2-7; CDR3aa: CASRSQGAGDYEQYF; CDR3nt: TGTGCCAGTAGATCACAGGGTGCCGGAGACTACGAGCAGTACTTC